This T cell receptor beta chain was captured by sequencing in a study of cytomegalovirus exposure and HLA in healthy donors. Study-wide context: An earlier analysis identified 120 million or so unique TCR beta sequences in 150 million to 200 million T cells.

Study-level findings and limits: V- and J-gene trimming of TCR beta was linked (in a later analysis) to a missense DCLRE1C variant.

PCR employed 60 Vbeta and 13 Jbeta primers. Only in-frame clones appear in the TCRdb table, and some are missing; sequencing was by immunoSEQ multiplex PCR. Of 130,000 to 150,000 clones detected, around three quarters appear once; the ten largest clones hold roughly 6.7%. Remarks on this clone: What it recognizes is unknown.

The sample comprised PBMCs. The TCR sequence derives from a woman aged 40 to 50 in good health and CMV-seropositive.

For the CDR3, the DNA is TGTGCCAGCAGCTTAGTGGCGGGGGGCCGCTCAGATACGCAGTATTTT. It encodes CASSLVAGGRSDTQYF. The chain carries TRBV11-2 and TRBJ2-3; 8 bases agree with TRBD2. Per germline, CDR1 SGHAT and CDR2 FQNNGV. The CDR3 runs 16 residues. J gave up 4 bases and V 1 base, and 7 bases lay outside the gene matches.